This passage covers 20 T cell receptor beta chains from one sample sequenced in a study of blood T cells in healthy people across ages (dated by TCRdb to the mid-2010s). Receptor libraries were prepared by 5' RACE. Sequencing was carried out with an Illumina HiSeq 2500. A second PCR of about 6 to 11 cycles was run with a J-beta primer mix and a sample-barcoded 5' primer. The public sequencing data were trimmed at Q25 with fastp and processed into clonotypes with MiXCR by TCRdb, which kept only in-frame beta chains. Identical CDR3 protein sequences are pooled into one entry, listed with their most common genes and DNA. Counted in this sample were under 1,100,000 distinct CDR3 sequences; under 30% of them appeared once. The ten largest clones add up to 0.65% to 0.95% of the sample. These data are also associated with another study on T cells of mothers and their children.

Input material: blood. Receptors were obtained from a girl aged 2-10 years in good health.

The J gene is TRBJ2-5, the V gene TRBV12-3 or TRBV12-4; D is possibly TRBD1 (6 bases). The tail of the sequence fits TRBJ2-1 better, so the J call may be wrong. This CDR3 is built from 15 residues. This CDR3 is CASSLSLEGRGGQFF. The CDR3 DNA is TGTGCCAGCAGTTTATCACTTGAGGGGAGAGGGGGGCAGTTCTTC.

This clonotype was observed a handful of times. A read error may account for a junction end that differs from germline. This chain links TRBV5-1 with TRBJ2-5, with D perhaps TRBD1 (6 bases). Germline V gives CDR1 SGHRS, CDR2 YFSETQ. The CDR3 is 14 amino acids. CDR3 amino acids: CASSSTQGPMVLFF. CDR3 nucleotides: TGCGCCAGCAGCTCGACCCAGGGGCCCATGGTACTGTTCTTC.

The chain links TRBV28 to TRBJ2-5, with 9 bases aligning to TRBD2. The better agreement between TRBJ2-1 and the DNA end casts doubt on the J call. The CDR3 runs to 15 residues. Germline V gene lookup returns CDR1 MDHEN and CDR2 SYDVKM. The CDR3 spells CASSSSGSPLNEQFF. The CDR3 bases are TGTGCCAGCAGCAGTAGCGGGAGTCCTCTCAATGAGCAGTTCTTC.

There are a few counts of this clonotype. The J gene is TRBJ1-6, the V gene TRBV5-1; no clear D. This CDR3 is 14 amino acids long. Germline loops: CDR1 SGHRS, CDR2 YFSETQ. V lost 4 bases and J lost 10, with 15 bases in between. This chain's CDR3 is CASSPGAAGSPLHF. The CDR3 DNA follows: TGCGCCAGCAGCCCAGGAGCCGCTGGATCACCCCTCCACTTT.

This clonotype was observed once. This sequence joins TRBV10-3 and TRBJ2-7; a possible D gene is TRBD1 (6 bases). From germline, CDR1 is ENHRY and CDR2 SYGVKD. Trimming took 4 bases from V and 6 from J, leaving 22 bases between them. CDR3 size: 16 residues. CDR3 sequence reads: CAISGTAGAKAGEQYF. The CDR3 region has the DNA TGTGCCATCAGTGGGACCGCAGGGGCCAAGGCAGGCGAGCAGTACTTC.

V gene TRBV9 combines with J gene TRBJ2-1; 14 bases agree with TRBD2. This CDR3 is 18 amino acids long. Trimming took 3 bases from V and 4 from J; bases not matched to a gene: 9. CDR1 SGDLS and CDR2 YYNGEE come from the germline V gene. CDR3 bases: TGTGCCAGCAGCGGCACCGGGACTAGCGGGAGTGGGTACAATGAGCAGTTCTTC. This codes for CASSGTGTSGSGYNEQFF. The complete variable domain, with remaining parts taken from reference TRBV9 and TRBJ2-1, reads DSGVTQTPKHLITATGQRVTLRCSPRSGDLSVYWYQQSLDQGLQFLIQYYNGEERAKGNILERFSAQQFPDLHSELNLSSLELGDSALYFCASSGTGTSGSGYNEQFFGPGTRLTVL.

This clonotype appeared a few times. This chain links TRBV7-2 with TRBJ2-3; tentative D call: TRBD2 (6 bases). V was cut by 5 bases and J by 2 bases, with 14 bases left in between. The length of the CDR3 is 15 residues. The germline V gene encodes CDR1 SGHTA and CDR2 FQGNSA. The CDR3 sequence: CASSQASVSTDTQYF. For the CDR3, the DNA is TGTGCCAGCAGCCAGGCTAGCGTATCCACAGATACGCAGTATTTT.

The rearrangement uses TRBV3-1 and TRBJ2-7; D is possibly TRBD1 or TRBD2 (5 bases each). Per germline, CDR1 LGHDT and CDR2 YNNKEL (reference sequence). CDR3 length: 15 amino acids. Trimming left V 1 base short and J 6 bases short, with 16 bases between. The CDR3 bases are TGTGCCAGCAGCCAAGGGGGACGGGGAGCCTCCGAGCAGTACTTC. Residues: CASSQGGRGASEQYF.

The V call is TRBV5-6, the J call TRBJ2-7, with D possibly TRBD1 on 6 matching bases. V was clipped by 3 bases and J by 5 bases, with 15 bases between them. The CDR3 is made up of 14 amino acids. Germline V gene sequence: CDR1 SGHDT, CDR2 YYEEEE. The CDR3 spells CASSSLGHGNEQYF. DNA of the CDR3: TGTGCCAGCAGCTCGCTGGGACACGGAAACGAGCAGTACTTC.

Turning to this clonotype: At one end, the junction sequence differs from germline, possibly due to a read error. The V and J genes are TRBV28 and TRBJ1-4; no reliable D call. The CDR3 totals 15 residues. Germline V gene sequence: CDR1 MDHEN, CDR2 SYDVKM. The CDR3: CASGFRRATNEKLFF. The DNA for the CDR3 is TGTGCCAGCGGTTTCAGGCGAGCAACTAATGAAAAACTGTTTTTT.

In its sample, this clonotype was seen a few times. V usage is TRBV4-3 and J usage is TRBJ2-5, with D uncertain. With 0 bases removed from V and 1 base from J, the gap between germline ends came to 6 bases. The CDR3 totals 14 residues. Germline CDR1 is LGHNA and CDR2 is YSLEER. The CDR3: CASSQEPFQETQYF. The CDR3, as DNA: TGCGCCAGCAGCCAAGAGCCCTTCCAAGAGACCCAGTACTTC.

This clonotype has just a few counts. V usage is TRBV28 and J usage is TRBJ2-2; no definite D call. This CDR3 has 14 amino acids. V lost 5 bases to trimming and J lost 5 bases, with 12 bases between them. Germline CDR1 and CDR2: MDHEN and SYDVKM. The CDR3 reads CASSPLGGTGELFF. DNA of the CDR3: TGTGCCAGCAGTCCCCTCGGTGGAACCGGGGAGCTGTTTTTT.

The chain couples TRBV5-1 to TRBJ2-5; weak D call: TRBD2 (5 bases). The ends were cut back, 2 bases at V and 1 base at J, with 12 bases in the middle. The CDR3 is made up of 15 amino acids. Germline CDR1 reads SGHRS; CDR2 reads YFSETQ. CDR3 coding DNA: TGCGCCAGCAGCTTATTAGGAGGAGCCCAAGAGACCCAGTACTTC. Translation: CASSLLGGAQETQYF.

This clonotype was observed a few times. The genes are TRBV4-1 and TRBJ2-1; TRBD2 matches 7 bases. There are 18 residues in the CDR3. V lost 4 bases to trimming and J lost 5 bases; unmatched junction nucleotides: 17. CDR1 is MGHRA, CDR2 YSYEKL, per germline. CDR3 DNA sequence: TGCGCCAGCAGCCCTCTCTTTACTCCGGGGGGATCGAACAATGAGCAGTTCTTC. Translating it yields CASSPLFTPGGSNNEQFF.

As for this clonotype: One end of the junction is discordant with germline, which a read error may explain. The chain couples TRBV5-1 to TRBJ1-1; a possible D gene is TRBD1 (6 bases). Germline lookup yields CDR1 SGHRS and CDR2 YFSETQ. This CDR3 is built from 14 residues. This CDR3 is CTSSPSTGNTEAFF. The DNA for the CDR3 is TGCACCAGCAGCCCTTCGACAGGGAACACTGAAGCTTTCTTT.

The chain couples TRBV7-3 to TRBJ2-7, with a tentative D call TRBD1 (6 bases). With 2 bases removed from V and 6 bases from J, the gap between germline ends came to 14 bases. Per the germline V gene, CDR1 is SGHTA and CDR2 is FQGTGA. The CDR3 contains 14 residues. CDR3 coding DNA: TGTGCCAGCAGCTTACCCCCAGGGGTAGGCGAGCAGTACTTC. This encodes CASSLPPGVGEQYF.

The V and J genes are TRBV11-1 and TRBJ2-4; 7 bases map to TRBD1. The V and J ends lost 1 base and 7 bases, in that order; junction bases with no gene match: 7. The CDR3 totals 15 residues. Germline values: CDR1 SGHAT, CDR2 FQDESV (reference sequence). The CDR3 region is CASSLEGQFLNIQYF. CDR3 DNA sequence: TGTGCCAGCAGCTTAGAGGGACAGTTCCTTAACATTCAGTACTTC.

In its sample, this clonotype was seen a few times. V and J are TRBV20-1 and TRBJ2-5, with 12 bases lining up with TRBD2. Germline V CDR1 and CDR2: DFQATT, SNEGSKA (reference sequence). Trimming took 2 bases from V and 5 from J; bases not matched to a gene: 9. The length of the CDR3 is 16 residues. The CDR3 region has the DNA TGCAGTGCTAGAACCCGATCTAGCGGGGGGGCGGAGACCCAGTACTTC. Translated: CSARTRSSGGAETQYF.

V gene TRBV5-1 combines with J gene TRBJ2-5; D may be TRBD1 (7 bases). This CDR3 spans 14 amino acids. V lost 6 bases to trimming and J lost 5 bases, with 17 bases between them. Germline V lookup: CDR1 SGHRS, CDR2 YFSETQ. The CDR3 nucleotides read TGCGCCAGCAAGGTGGAGGGGGCGGAGGAGACCCAGTACTTC. This sequence encodes CASKVEGAEETQYF.

CDR3 nucleotides: TGTGCCAGCAGCTTGGACATCGGCTCCTACGAGCAGTACTTC. Its protein product is CASSLDIGSYEQYF. V and J are TRBV5-5 and TRBJ2-7; D is undetermined. This CDR3 contains 14 residues. Germline V gene sequence: CDR1 SGHKS, CDR2 YYEKEE (reference sequence). V dropped 0 bases and J dropped 0 bases, with 7 bases sitting between them.